The next 14 T cell receptor beta chains were all read from a single sample in a study of blood T cell repertoires in COVID-19. The data were produced by immunoSEQ multiplex PCR, yet TCRdb's version contains in-frame clones alone and is incomplete. Here the sample spans about 160,000 clones, 79% being singletons. The sequencing sample was made of peripheral blood. The receptors were sampled from a woman aged 55-69 years with COVID-19, enrolled during active disease.

This chain connects TRBV7-2 to TRBJ1-2; a possible D gene is TRBD1 (6 bases). CDR3 length: 12 amino acids. From germline, CDR1 is SGHTA and CDR2 FQGNSA. V gave up 2 bases and J gave up 8 bases, with 9 bases separating them. CDR3 residues: CASSLQGYGYTF. The CDR3 DNA reads as TGTGCCAGCAGCTTACAGGGGTACGGCTACACCTTC.

J is TRBJ2-1 and V is TRBV11-2; no reliable D call. Between the trimmed V and J ends, which lost 4 bases and 6 bases, there was a span of 13 bases. The CDR3 length is 14 residues. CDR1 and CDR2 (germline): SGHAT, FQNNGV. This CDR3 is CASSSDVSSNEQFF. CDR3 coding DNA: TGTGCCAGCAGCTCCGATGTCTCTAGCAATGAGCAGTTCTTC.

The rearrangement uses TRBV28 and TRBJ2-6, with a possible D match to TRBD1 (5 bases). This CDR3 is 18 amino acids long. V lost 6 bases and J lost 0, with 18 bases in between. From germline, CDR1 is MDHEN and CDR2 SYDVKM. CDR3 coding DNA: TGTGCCAGCAGCCTTAGTGGGGCCCTAAGCTCTGGGGCCAACGTCCTGACTTTC. Its translation: CASSLSGALSSGANVLTF.

The chain employs TRBV5-4 and TRBJ2-1; no firm D call. The CDR3 extends over 15 amino acids. V was trimmed by 4 bases and J by 5 bases, leaving 16 bases between them. CDR1 and CDR2 (germline): SGHNT, YYREEE (reference sequence). CDR3 region: CASSLSNSRDNEQFF. As DNA, the CDR3 is TGTGCCAGCAGCCTCTCTAACTCGAGAGACAATGAGCAGTTCTTC.

This clone was found a few times. The CDR3 loop reads CASSFDRRNTEAFF. The DNA of the CDR3 is TGTGCCAGCAGTTTCGACAGGAGGAACACTGAAGCTTTCTTT. V usage is TRBV6-1 and J usage is TRBJ1-1, with TRBD1 as a possible D gene (6 bases). The CDR3 sequence is 14 residues long. Germline-derived CDR1 and CDR2 are MNHNS and SASEGT. V was trimmed by 5 bases and J by 1 base, leaving 11 bases between them.

This clone has ten or more counts. J is TRBJ1-1 and V is TRBV11-2, with D possibly being TRBD1 (6 bases). V dropped 5 bases and J dropped 6 bases, with 16 bases sitting between them. Germline V lookup: CDR1 SGHAT, CDR2 FQNNGV. This CDR3 has 14 amino acids. The CDR3 DNA reads as TGTGCCAGCAGCCCCACAAACACAGGGTCTGAAGCTTTCTTT. This translates into CASSPTNTGSEAFF.

This clone has a handful of counts. The chain links TRBV7-2 to TRBJ1-1; D possibly corresponds to TRBD1 (6 bases). V lost 2 bases to trimming and J lost 7 bases, with 11 bases between them. The V gene's germline CDR1 is SGHTA and CDR2 FQGNSA. This CDR3 spans 13 amino acids. CDR3 DNA sequence: TGTGCCAGCAGCTTAATGGGACAAGGTGAAGCTTTCTTT. Its translation is CASSLMGQGEAFF.

The chain joins TRBV3-1 (or the pseudogene TRBV3-2) to TRBJ1-5; D may be TRBD1 (5 bases). Germline-derived CDR1 and CDR2 are LGHDT and YNNKEL (reference sequence). V lost 3 bases and J 4 bases, leaving 10 bases between the germline ends. This CDR3 contains 14 residues. This CDR3 reads CASSHRVGNQPQHF. Written as DNA, the CDR3 is TGTGCCAGCAGCCACAGGGTCGGGAATCAGCCCCAGCATTTT.

This clone appeared once. The chain carries TRBV12-5 and TRBJ2-3; D might be TRBD1 (6 bases). CDR1 and CDR2 from the germline V gene are LGHNT and FRNRAP. The germline V and J ends were trimmed by 10 bases and 2 bases, with 25 bases remaining between them. The CDR3 runs 17 residues. The CDR3 sequence is CATISQTGTLDTDTQYF. The CDR3 coding sequence is TGTGCTACTATATCCCAGACCGGGACACTAGACACAGATACGCAGTATTTT. Supplemented by reference TRBV12-5 and TRBJ2-3, the full variable domain reads DARVTQTPRHKVTEMGQEVTMRCQPILGHNTVFWYRQTMMQGLELLAYFRNRAPLDDSGMPKDRFSAEMPDATLATLKIQPSEPRDSAVYFCATISQTGTLDTDTQYFGPGTRLTVL.

This clone was counted between two and nine times. This chain uses TRBV28 with TRBJ1-1; 8 positions agree with TRBD1. V dropped 4 bases and J dropped 0; count of bases not matched to a gene: 1. Germline V lookup: CDR1 MDHEN, CDR2 SYDVKM. The length of the CDR3 is 14 residues. The CDR3 loop is CASSSDRVNTEAFF. The CDR3, as DNA: TGTGCCAGCAGTTCGGACAGGGTGAACACTGAAGCTTTCTTT. Drawing the rest from reference TRBV28 and TRBJ1-1, the complete variable domain is DVKVTQSSRYLVKRTGEKVFLECVQDMDHENMFWYRQDPGLGLRLIYFSYDVKMKEKGDIPEGYSVSREKKERFSLILESASTNQTSMYLCASSSDRVNTEAFFGQGTRLTVV.

The rearrangement links TRBV27 to TRBJ1-1; no clear D gene. CDR1 and CDR2 from the germline V gene are MNHEY and SMNVEV (reference sequence). The CDR3 covers 13 residues. The germline V and J ends were trimmed by 7 bases and 1 base, with 10 bases remaining between them. The DNA for the CDR3 is TGTGCCAGCACCTTTGGGCGGAACACTGAAGCTTTCTTT. Its protein is CASTFGRNTEAFF.

The chain links TRBV9 to TRBJ1-3, with D possibly being TRBD1 (6 bases). This CDR3 has 13 residues. V dropped 6 bases and J dropped 2 bases, with 9 bases sitting between them. CDR1 is SGDLS and CDR2 is YYNGEE in the germline V gene. The DNA for the CDR3 is TGTGCCAGCAAAGGGGGAACTGGAAACACCATATATTTT. Residues: CASKGGTGNTIYF.

The chain employs TRBV6-2 or TRBV6-3 and TRBJ1-5, with D tentatively TRBD1 (5 bases). Germline V gene data show CDR1 as MNHEY and CDR2 as SVGEGT. Trimming removed 0 bases at V and 4 bases at J, with 13 bases between. The CDR3 runs 16 residues. The CDR3 DNA is TGTGCCAGCAGTTACTCGCAGGGATTGGGGAATCAGCCCCAGCATTTT. Its protein is CASSYSQGLGNQPQHF.

This rearrangement joins TRBV10-2 to TRBJ1-2; D is uncertain. Germline V gene lookup returns CDR1 WSHSY and CDR2 SAAADI. There are 14 residues in the CDR3. Trimming took 4 bases from V and 1 from J, leaving 10 bases between them. CDR3 amino acids: CASSVRELNYGYTF. In DNA, the CDR3 is TGCGCCAGCAGTGTCCGAGAGCTTAACTATGGCTACACCTTC.